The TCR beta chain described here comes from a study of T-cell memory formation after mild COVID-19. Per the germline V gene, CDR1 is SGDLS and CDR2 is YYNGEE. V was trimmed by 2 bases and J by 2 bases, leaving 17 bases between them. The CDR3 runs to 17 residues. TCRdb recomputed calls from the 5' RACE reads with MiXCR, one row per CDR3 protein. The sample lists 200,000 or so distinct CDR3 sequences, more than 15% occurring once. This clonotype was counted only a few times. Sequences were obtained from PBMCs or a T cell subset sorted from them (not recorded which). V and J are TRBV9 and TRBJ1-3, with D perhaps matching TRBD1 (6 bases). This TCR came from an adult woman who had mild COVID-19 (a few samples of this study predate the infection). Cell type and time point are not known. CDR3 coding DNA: TGTGCCAGCAGCGTCTTTGGGAGGGGGATAGCTGGAAACACCATATATTTT. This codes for CASSVFGRGIAGNTIYF.